The next 22 T cell receptor beta chains were all read from a single sample in a study of blood T cell repertoires in COVID-19 (dated by TCRdb to the early 2020s). Library preparation used the immunoSEQ multiplex PCR assay. Here the immuneACCESS table is served through TCRdb, limited to in-frame sequences with V and J called. Missing clones are a known gap in these copies; in checked studies unresolved V genes cover under half, and the rest lacks a known reason. This sample comprises around 380,000 clones, more than 75% of them detected only once. Roughly 1.2% of the sample is held by the ten biggest clonotypes. The source material was peripheral blood. These receptors came from a human donor with acute or convalescent COVID-19. The donor label of this sample is uncertain.

The V and J genes are TRBV5-1 and TRBJ2-5; 11 nucleotides match TRBD1. There are 15 residues in the CDR3. Germline assignment: CDR1 SGHRS and CDR2 YFSETQ. V lost 6 bases and J lost 4; bases outside the gene matches: 8. CDR3 coding DNA: TGCGCCAGCACCTCGGACAGGGGGCATAGAGAGACCCAGTACTTC. Residues: CASTSDRGHRETQYF.

The rearrangement links TRBV18 to TRBJ2-7; 8 nucleotides align to TRBD2. Per the germline V gene, CDR1 is KGHSH and CDR2 is LQKENI. CDR3 length: 16 amino acids. Trimming took 3 bases from V and 2 from J; bases not matched to a gene: 9. Written as DNA, the CDR3 is TGTGCCAGCTCACCTTGGACTAGCCAACTTACCTACGAGCAGTACTTC. Its translation is CASSPWTSQLTYEQYF.

This CDR3 is CASSQDLQVYGYTF. The CDR3 DNA follows: TGTGCCAGCAGCCAAGATTTACAAGTCTATGGCTACACCTTC. The genes are TRBV14 and TRBJ1-2, with unresolved D. This CDR3 region has 14 residues. With 0 bases removed from V and 4 bases from J, the gap between germline ends came to 9 bases. Germline CDR1 reads SGHDN; CDR2 reads FVKESK.

This clone was counted a single time. The chain is built from TRBV5-1 and TRBJ2-6; the match to TRBD1 covers 11 bases. CDR1 is SGHRS, CDR2 YFSETQ, per germline. The CDR3 is made up of 17 amino acids. V lost 2 bases, J lost 2 bases, and 3 bases stayed unmatched. This CDR3 is CASSFRDRGAGANVLTF. The CDR3 DNA is TGCGCCAGCAGCTTCCGGGACAGGGGGGCTGGGGCCAACGTCCTGACTTTC.

This chain uses TRBV2 with TRBJ1-2; 9 nucleotides line up with TRBD1. V lost 11 bases and J lost 6; bases outside the gene matches: 19. CDR1 is SNHLY, CDR2 FYNNEI, per germline. The CDR3 consists of 16 residues. The CDR3 reads CARTGTGSRVTNGYTF. The DNA of the CDR3 is TGTGCCCGTACCGGGACAGGGAGTAGAGTAACGAATGGCTACACCTTC.

The gene calls are TRBV18 and TRBJ1-1; no definite D call. Trimming pared 1 base from V and 4 bases from J, leaving 10 bases between. The length of the CDR3 is 14 residues. CDR1 is KGHSH, CDR2 LQKENI, per germline. The DNA for the CDR3 is TGTGCCAGCTCACCACAGGTAGCTGGCACTGAAGCTTTCTTT. This encodes CASSPQVAGTEAFF.

The genes are TRBV19 and TRBJ1-3; TRBD1 agrees at 9 bases. The V gene end was trimmed by 5 bases and the J gene end by 0 bases; junction bases not matched to a gene: 8. CDR3 length: 17 residues. CDR1 is LNHDA, CDR2 SQIVND, per germline (reference sequence). CDR3 sequence reads: CASSPTGTGYSGNTIYF. The CDR3 nucleotides read TGTGCCAGTAGTCCAACCGGGACAGGGTACTCTGGAAACACCATATATTTT.

The chain is built from TRBV7-2 and TRBJ2-1, with 9 bases that match TRBD2. The CDR3 totals 17 residues. The germline V gene encodes CDR1 SGHTA and CDR2 FQGNSA. J lost 1 base, V lost 5 bases, and 9 bases had no gene match. DNA for the CDR3: TGTGCCAGCAGCCCGCGGGGGGGGCAGAGGTCCTACAATGAGCAGTTCTTC. It is translated as CASSPRGGQRSYNEQFF. Full variable domain (missing parts from reference TRBV7-2 and TRBJ2-1): GAGVSQSPSNKVTEKGKDVELRCDPISGHTALYWYRQSLGQGLEFLIYFQGNSAPDKSGLPSDRFSAERTGGSVSTLTIQRTQQEDSAVYLCASSPRGGQRSYNEQFFGPGTRLTVL.

The CDR3 nucleotides are TGTGCCAGCAGCTTAGCTCAGGGGCGGGTGAACACTGAAGCTTTCTTT. Translation gives CASSLAQGRVNTEAFF. The chain uses TRBV11-2 and TRBJ1-1, with D possibly matching TRBD1 (6 bases). Germline V CDR1 and CDR2: SGHAT, FQNNGV. This CDR3 has 16 residues. V lost 1 base to trimming and J lost 0 bases, with 12 bases between them.

A single count supports this clone. The genes are TRBV10-2 and TRBJ1-2, with TRBD1 matching over 7 bases. This CDR3 contains 13 residues. V lost 6 bases, J lost 7 bases, and 8 bases stayed unmatched. Per germline, CDR1 WSHSY and CDR2 SAAADI. CDR3 sequence reads: CASRAGQQIGYTF. In DNA, the CDR3 is TGCGCCAGCAGGGCGGGACAGCAAATTGGCTACACCTTC.

The chain combines TRBV24-1 with TRBJ2-1, with no clear D. The CDR3 consists of 11 residues. CDR1 and CDR2 (germline): KGHDR, SFDVKD. V lost 5 bases, J lost 9 bases, and 7 bases lay in between. The CDR3 DNA sequence: TGTGCCACCAGTGTCTCTAGTGAGCAGTTCTTC. This gives the protein CATSVSSEQFF.

The V gene is TRBV7-9, the J gene TRBJ2-7; D is perhaps TRBD2 (6 bases). The germline V and J ends were trimmed by 2 bases and 6 bases, with 20 bases remaining between them. The germline gives CDR1 SEHNR, CDR2 FQNEAQ (reference sequence). The CDR3 is 16 amino acids. In DNA, the CDR3 is TGTGCCAGCAGCTTATACGATGGAGGGTTTGAAGGCGAGCAGTACTTC. Translation gives CASSLYDGGFEGEQYF.

This clone was picked up one time. V usage is TRBV5-4 and J usage is TRBJ1-1, with D hard to call. CDR3 length: 14 amino acids. CDR1 and CDR2 (germline): SGHNT, YYREEE (reference sequence). V was cut by 1 base and J by 1 base, with 8 bases left in between. DNA of the CDR3: TGTGCCAGCAGCTTGCGGGGAGCGAACACTGAAGCTTTCTTT. This encodes CASSLRGANTEAFF.

This chain links TRBV30 with TRBJ1-5, with 9 bases aligning to TRBD1. Per the germline V gene, CDR1 is GTSNPN and CDR2 is SVGIG (reference sequence). This CDR3 comprises 15 residues. V lost 3 bases to trimming and J lost 9 bases; unmatched junction nucleotides: 12. The CDR3 nucleotides are TGTGCCTGGAGCCGGGACAGGGTGTCCGGAGGGCCCCAGCATTTT. It is translated as CAWSRDRVSGGPQHF.

A note on this clone: The sample has other DNA sequences that encode this CDR3 too. The rearrangement joins TRBV2 to TRBJ2-7; possibly TRBD1 for D (5 bases). The germline V gene encodes CDR1 SNHLY and CDR2 FYNNEI. This CDR3 is built from 12 residues. V was pared by 7 bases and J by 4 bases, with 11 bases between. The CDR3 coding sequence is TGTGCCAGCACTCAGGGAACTTACGAGCAGTACTTC. Residues: CASTQGTYEQYF.

This clone was seen a handful of times. The V gene is TRBV13, the J gene TRBJ1-1, with D possibly matching TRBD1 (6 bases). CDR1 and CDR2 from the germline V gene are PRHDT and FYEKMQ (reference sequence). The CDR3 totals 14 residues. V dropped 3 bases and J dropped 4 bases, with 12 bases sitting between them. CDR3 region: CASSFLGQSTEAFF. CDR3 nucleotide sequence: TGTGCCAGCAGCTTTTTAGGACAGAGCACTGAAGCTTTCTTT.

This clone was found once. This chain uses TRBV6-5 with TRBJ2-2; 7 bases map to TRBD1. The CDR3 consists of 15 residues. Germline-derived CDR1 and CDR2 are MNHEY and SVGAGI. With V trimmed by 7 bases and J by 0 bases, 5 bases remained unmatched. CDR3 amino acids: CASTTGQPNTGELFF. The CDR3, as DNA: TGTGCCAGCACCACGGGACAGCCGAACACCGGGGAGCTGTTTTTT.

Notes on this clone: Its ends do not fully match the called genes, so a read error is possible. The rearrangement joins TRBV5-6 to TRBJ1-1; no clear D gene. Germline values: CDR1 SGHDT, CDR2 YYEEEE. This CDR3 has 14 amino acids. CDR3 loop: CASSRGLLNAEAFF. The CDR3 coding sequence is TGTGCCAGCAGCCGCGGCCTCCTGAACGCTGAAGCTTTCTTT.

Only a few counts were recorded for this clone. The chain links TRBV6-1 to TRBJ2-1; weak D call: TRBD2 (5 bases). V lost 3 bases and J lost 3, with 9 bases in between. CDR3 length equals 14 residues. Germline V gene lookup returns CDR1 MNHNS and CDR2 SASEGT. CDR3 in amino acids: CASSDSGIYNEQFF. The CDR3 DNA is TGTGCCAGCAGTGATTCGGGAATCTACAATGAGCAGTTCTTC.

This clone was observed a single time. V and J are TRBV30 and TRBJ1-2; D remains unclear. This CDR3 is 11 amino acids long. From germline, CDR1 is GTSNPN and CDR2 SVGIG (reference sequence). The V end was cut by 4 bases, the J end by 1 base, with 4 bases between. CDR3 loop: CAWTSNYGYTF. CDR3 sequence (DNA): TGTGCCTGGACCAGTAACTATGGCTACACCTTC. The variable domain in full, completed from reference TRBV30 and TRBJ1-2, reads SQTIHQWPATLVQPVGSPLSLECTVEGTSNPNLYWYRQAAGRGLQLLFYSVGIGQISSEVPQNLSASRPQDRQFILSSKKLLLSDSGFYLCAWTSNYGYTFGSGTRLTVV.

The chain uses TRBV10-1 and TRBJ2-7; D unclear. The CDR3 extends over 12 amino acids. Deletions cut 3 bases from V and 0 bases from J, with 3 bases between. The germline CDR1 and CDR2 sequences are WNHNN and SYGVQD (reference sequence). The CDR3 reads CASSDSSYEQYF. CDR3 nucleotide sequence: TGCGCCAGCAGTGACAGCTCCTACGAGCAGTACTTC.

The chain's CDR3 is CASSQVNKGGQRNSPLHF. The CDR3, as DNA: TGTGCCAGCAGCCAAGTCAATAAGGGGGGACAGAGAAATTCACCCCTCCACTTT. The rearrangement uses TRBV4-2 and TRBJ1-6, with 7 bases lining up with TRBD1. Germline V gene data show CDR1 as LGHNA and CDR2 as YNFKEQ. The CDR3 covers 18 residues. The V and J ends lost 1 base and 7 bases, in that order; junction bases with no gene match: 13.